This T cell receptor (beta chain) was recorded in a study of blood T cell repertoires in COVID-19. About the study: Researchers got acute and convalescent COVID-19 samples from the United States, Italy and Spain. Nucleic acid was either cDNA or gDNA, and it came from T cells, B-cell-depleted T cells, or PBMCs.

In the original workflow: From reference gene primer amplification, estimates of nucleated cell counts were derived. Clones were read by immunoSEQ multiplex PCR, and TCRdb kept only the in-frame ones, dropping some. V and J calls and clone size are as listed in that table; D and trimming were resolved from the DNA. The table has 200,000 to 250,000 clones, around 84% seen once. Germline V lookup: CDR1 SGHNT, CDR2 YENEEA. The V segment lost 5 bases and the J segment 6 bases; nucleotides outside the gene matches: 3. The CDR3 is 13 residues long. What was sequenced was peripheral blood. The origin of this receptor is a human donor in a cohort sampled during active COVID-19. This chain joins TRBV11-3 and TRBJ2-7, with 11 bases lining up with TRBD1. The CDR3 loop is CASSPGTGGEQYF. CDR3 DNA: TGTGCCAGCAGCCCCGGGACAGGGGGCGAGCAGTACTTC.